These T cell receptor beta chains were read from a single sample in a study of control samples from healthy donors and cancer patients. Sequencing was performed with immunoSEQ multiplex PCR; in TCRdb, only in-frame clones are kept and a portion is missing. The sample includes 90,000 to 150,000 clones, roughly 88% of them seen just once. Sequenced: blood. These receptor sequences come from a man aged 40-49 years in good health. Each CDR3 is given with its conserved first and last residue. A D gene is named only where the DNA matches it firmly. Clone size is shown for a subset of rows, as once, few, many or a class of expanded clone.

V	size	D	J	CDR3	DNA
TRBV3-1/TRBV3-2	NA	NA	TRBJ1-6	CASSQGGGLNSPLHF	TGTGCCAGCAGCCAAGGGGGGGGTCTGAATTCACCCCTCCACTTT
TRBV19	NA	NA	TRBJ1-1	CASSTGANTEAFF	TGTGCCAGTAGTACGGGGGCGAACACTGAAGCTTTCTTT
TRBV25-1	NA	TRBD1	TRBJ1-2	CASSDPGQGSYGYTF	TGTGCCAGCAGTGATCCGGGACAGGGTAGCTATGGCTACACCTTC
TRBV24-1	NA	TRBD1	TRBJ1-1	CATSDNKGADGTEAFF	TGTGCCACCAGTGATAATAAGGGGGCGGATGGTACTGAAGCTTTCTTT
TRBV2	NA	NA	TRBJ2-6	CASGGTGANVLTF	TGTGCCAGCGGCGGGACTGGGGCCAACGTCCTGACTTTC
TRBV11-3	NA	NA	TRBJ2-1	CASSHPGQYYNEQFF	TGTGCCAGCAGCCATCCTGGACAGTACTACAATGAGCAGTTCTTC
TRBV11-2	NA	NA	TRBJ1-5	CASSLEHSSNQPQHF	TGTGCCAGCAGCTTAGAACACAGTAGCAATCAGCCCCAGCATTTT
TRBV6-5	once	TRBD1	TRBJ1-1	CASSFRDRAFF	TGTGCCAGCAGTTTTAGGGACAGGGCTTTCTTT
TRBV7-3	NA	NA	TRBJ1-5	CASSRGYNQPQHF	TGTGCCAGCAGCCGGGGATACAATCAGCCCCAGCATTTT
TRBV5-1	NA	TRBD1	TRBJ2-3	CASSLARQGAFYRSDTQYF	TGCGCCAGCAGCTTGGCGAGGCAGGGGGCTTTCTATCGCTCAGATACGCAGTATTTT
TRBV7-9	NA	NA	TRBJ2-3	CASSLTGTDTQYF	TGTGCCAGCAGCTTAACGGGGACAGATACGCAGTATTTT
TRBV4-1	NA	TRBD1	TRBJ2-7	CASSQGPGTASYEQYF	TGCGCCAGCAGCCAGGGTCCCGGGACAGCCTCCTACGAGCAGTACTTC
TRBV28	NA	NA	TRBJ1-5	CASSRQGNQPQHF	TGTGCCAGCAGTCGGCAGGGAAATCAGCCCCAGCATTTT
TRBV12-5	NA	TRBD1	TRBJ1-2	CASGLGQGYGYTF	TGTGCTAGTGGTTTGGGACAGGGGTATGGCTACACCTTC
TRBV29-1	NA	NA	TRBJ1-3	CSVGMGGPGNTIYF	TGCAGCGTTGGAATGGGGGGCCCTGGAAACACCATATATTTT
TRBV18	NA	TRBD1	TRBJ2-3	CASSRGAGQGVSDTQYF	TGTGCCAGCTCACGGGGGGCCGGACAGGGTGTATCTGATACGCAGTATTTT
TRBV19	NA	NA	TRBJ2-2	CASSGSRGLSARGHTGELFF	TGTGCCAGTAGTGGCAGTAGGGGGCTGTCAGCCCGGGGGCACACCGGGGAGCTGTTTTTT
TRBV6-2/TRBV6-3	NA	NA	TRBJ1-2	CASSRTANYGYTF	TGTGCCAGCAGCCGGACTGCTAACTATGGCTACACCTTC
TRBV27	NA	TRBD2	TRBJ2-4	CASSLSGWSGEVAKNIQYF	TGTGCCAGCAGTTTATCAGGGTGGAGCGGGGAGGTAGCCAAAAACATTCAGTACTTC
TRBV27	many	NA	TRBJ2-7	CASSVLYGEQYF	TGTGCCAGCAGCGTTCTCTACGGCGAGCAGTACTTC
TRBV6-5	NA	TRBD1	TRBJ1-4	CASTLDRVREKLFF	TGTGCCAGCACCCTGGACAGGGTTCGTGAAAAACTGTTTTTT
TRBV29-1	NA	NA	TRBJ2-1	CSVEDLNEQFF	TGCAGCGTTGAAGATCTCAATGAGCAGTTCTTC
TRBV2	NA	NA	TRBJ1-5	CASSEGYSNQPQHF	TGTGCCAGCAGTGAAGGGTATAGCAATCAGCCCCAGCATTTT